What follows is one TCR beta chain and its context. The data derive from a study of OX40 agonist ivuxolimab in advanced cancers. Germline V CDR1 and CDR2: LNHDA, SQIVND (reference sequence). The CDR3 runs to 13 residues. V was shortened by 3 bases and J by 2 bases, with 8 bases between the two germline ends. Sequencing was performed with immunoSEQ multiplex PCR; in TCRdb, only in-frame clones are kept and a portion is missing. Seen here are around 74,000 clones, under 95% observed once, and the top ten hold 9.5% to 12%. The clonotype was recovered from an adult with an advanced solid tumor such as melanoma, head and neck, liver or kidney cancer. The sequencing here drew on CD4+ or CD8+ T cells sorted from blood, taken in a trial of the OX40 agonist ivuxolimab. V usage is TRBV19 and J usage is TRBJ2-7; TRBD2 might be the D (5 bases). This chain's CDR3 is CASSILGAYEQYF. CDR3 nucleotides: TGTGCCAGTAGTATCTTGGGAGCCTACGAGCAGTACTTC.